These 28 T cell receptor beta chains originate from one sample sequenced in a study of cytomegalovirus exposure and HLA in healthy donors. Data came from immunoSEQ multiplex PCR; TCRdb stores just in-frame clones and leaves some out. The sample holds about 130,000 clones, approximately 94% seen once. Material for sequencing was PBMCs. All receptors come from a man younger than 35 in good health and CMV-seronegative.

This clone was detected only once. The rearrangement joins TRBV18 to TRBJ1-1, with D unclear. Per the germline V gene, CDR1 is KGHSH and CDR2 is LQKENI. The CDR3 spans 13 residues. Trimming cost V 1 base and J 3 bases, with 6 bases left between them. CDR3 sequence reads: CASSPQSDTEAFF. CDR3 DNA sequence: TGTGCCAGCTCACCACAGTCGGACACTGAAGCTTTCTTT.

This rearrangement joins TRBV15 to TRBJ1-1; the D gene is possibly TRBD1 (5 bases). Between the trimmed V and J ends, which lost 5 bases and 2 bases, there was a span of 9 bases. Germline V gives CDR1 LNHNV, CDR2 YYDKDF (reference sequence). The CDR3 spans 13 residues. The CDR3 here is CATSRRGNTEAFF. CDR3 DNA: TGTGCCACCAGCCGAAGGGGTAACACTGAAGCTTTCTTT.

The chain joins TRBV2 to TRBJ1-4; 10 nucleotides line up with TRBD1. J gave up 2 bases and V 6 bases, and 6 bases lay outside the gene matches. Germline CDR1 SNHLY, CDR2 FYNNEI. CDR3 length: 16 residues. The CDR3 sequence is CASSGQGGMTNEKLFF. For the CDR3, the DNA is TGTGCCAGCAGCGGACAGGGGGGGATGACTAATGAAAAACTGTTTTTT.

The chain combines TRBV15 with TRBJ2-5; D unresolved. The CDR3 extends over 17 amino acids. Trimming left V 0 bases short and J 5 bases short, with 19 bases between. CDR1 and CDR2 from the germline V gene are LNHNV and YYDKDF (reference sequence). The CDR3, as DNA: TGTGCCACCAGCAGAGAAACACGGAGCCTAATGGTGGAGACCCAGTACTTC. Its protein product is CATSRETRSLMVETQYF.

V usage is TRBV11-3 and J usage is TRBJ2-1, with 8 bases matching TRBD2. Losses at the gene ends were 7 bases for V and 8 bases for J; bases not matched to a gene: 13. The length of the CDR3 is 15 residues. Germline-derived CDR1 and CDR2 are SGHNT and YENEEA. The CDR3 region has the DNA TGTGCCAGCACCCTAGAGCGGGAGTATGCCGATGAGCAGTTCTTC. It translates to CASTLEREYADEQFF.

The chain carries TRBV30 and TRBJ2-6; perhaps TRBD1 as D (5 bases). The V and J ends lost 5 bases and 0 bases respectively, with 11 bases between them. This CDR3 is built from 15 residues. Germline assignment: CDR1 GTSNPN and CDR2 SVGIG (reference sequence). The CDR3 coding sequence is TGTGCCTGGGACAGTAGGGGCTCTGGGGCCAACGTCCTGACTTTC. It is translated as CAWDSRGSGANVLTF.

This clone occurred once. CDR3 residues: CASSPALSTDTQYF. The CDR3 DNA reads as TGTGCCAGCAGTCCTGCGCTGAGCACAGATACGCAGTATTTT. The chain carries TRBV28 and TRBJ2-3, with D unclear. The CDR3 length is 14 residues. CDR1 and CDR2 (germline): MDHEN, SYDVKM. The V and J ends lost 5 bases and 0 bases respectively, with 9 bases between them.

The rearrangement joins TRBV30 to TRBJ1-1; D uncertain. V was cut by 1 base and J by 5 bases, with 8 bases left in between. CDR3 length: 12 residues. Germline V CDR1 and CDR2: GTSNPN, SVGIG (reference sequence). The CDR3 DNA reads TGTGCCTGGAGTGGTACGGGGACTGAAGCTTTCTTT. Its translation is CAWSGTGTEAFF. The full variable domain, rest sourced from reference TRBV30 and TRBJ1-1, is SQTIHQWPATLVQPVGSPLSLECTVEGTSNPNLYWYRQAAGRGLQLLFYSVGIGQISSEVPQNLSASRPQDRQFILSSKKLLLSDSGFYLCAWSGTGTEAFFGQGTRLTVV.

The chain recombines TRBV9 with TRBJ2-1, with 7 positions matching TRBD1. V shed 2 bases and J 1 base; nucleotides not matched to a gene: 6. Germline CDR1 SGDLS, CDR2 YYNGEE. This CDR3 has 16 residues. Here the CDR3 reads CASSVGTARSYNEQFF. The DNA for the CDR3 is TGTGCCAGCAGCGTCGGGACAGCCCGTTCCTACAATGAGCAGTTCTTC.

This chain connects TRBV18 to TRBJ1-4; tentatively, D is TRBD1 (6 bases). Trimming removed 3 bases from V and 7 bases from J, with 18 bases in between. The CDR3 has 16 residues. Per germline, CDR1 KGHSH and CDR2 LQKENI. CDR3 in DNA: TGTGCCAGCTCACCTAATCTACAGGGCCTGGTTGAAAAACTGTTTTTT. The encoded protein is CASSPNLQGLVEKLFF.

The chain combines TRBV19 with TRBJ2-1; TRBD2 is a possible D gene (6 bases). V lost 9 bases, J lost 4 bases, and 13 bases lay in between. Germline assignment: CDR1 LNHDA and CDR2 SQIVND (reference sequence). This CDR3 comprises 13 residues. The DNA of the CDR3 is TGTGCCAGCAGCGCGGGACGGTACAATGAGCAGTTCTTC. Amino acids: CASSAGRYNEQFF.

This rearrangement joins TRBV27 to TRBJ2-2; 8 bases fit TRBD1. With V trimmed by 9 bases and J by 5 bases, 14 bases remained unmatched. There are 16 residues in the CDR3. The germline gives CDR1 MNHEY, CDR2 SMNVEV (reference sequence). CDR3 DNA: TGTGCCAGACCCCGACAGACCAGGGGGCGAACCGGGGAGCTGTTTTTT. Protein: CARPRQTRGRTGELFF.

J is TRBJ1-1 and V is TRBV27; 9 bases are shared with TRBD1. CDR1 MNHEY and CDR2 SMNVEV come from the germline V gene (reference sequence). The V and J ends lost 2 bases and 4 bases, in that order; junction bases with no gene match: 2. The CDR3 is 14 amino acids. The DNA for the CDR3 is TGTGCCAGCAGTTTAGGGACAGGGACCACTGAAGCTTTCTTT. It yields the protein CASSLGTGTTEAFF.

V gene TRBV4-3 combines with J gene TRBJ1-1; D gene unclear. This CDR3 has 15 residues. V was shortened by 0 bases and J by 3 bases, with 11 bases between the two germline ends. Germline CDR1 LGHNA, CDR2 YSLEER. As DNA, the CDR3 is TGCGCCAGCAGCCAAGATCACACCGATTACACTGAAGCTTTCTTT. Its protein product is CASSQDHTDYTEAFF.

The chain has TRBV27 and TRBJ2-7; tentatively, D is TRBD1 (6 bases). The V end lost 5 bases, the J end lost 0 bases, and 11 bases lay between the germline ends. Germline CDR1 reads MNHEY; CDR2 reads SMNVEV (reference sequence). This CDR3 is built from 14 residues. CDR3 residues: CASSRTVVSYEQYF. CDR3 nucleotide sequence: TGTGCCAGCAGTAGGACAGTAGTCTCCTACGAGCAGTACTTC.

This clone was seen a single time. J is TRBJ2-7 and V is TRBV30; possibly TRBD2 for D (5 bases). V lost 1 base, J lost 3 bases, and 13 bases lay in between. This CDR3 has 14 amino acids. The germline V gene encodes CDR1 GTSNPN and CDR2 SVGIG (reference sequence). This CDR3 is CAWSGGGLGYEQYF. CDR3 coding DNA: TGTGCCTGGAGTGGTGGAGGACTCGGCTACGAGCAGTACTTC.

The chain carries TRBV27 and TRBJ2-2; 8 bases match TRBD1. In germline, CDR1 is MNHEY, CDR2 SMNVEV (reference sequence). CDR3 length: 16 amino acids. With 6 bases clipped from V and 3 bases from J, the junction kept 9 bases outside the gene matches. The DNA for the CDR3 is TGTGCCAGCAGCCCCGGACAGGGCCATTACACCGGGGAGCTGTTTTTT. Its protein product is CASSPGQGHYTGELFF.

The V gene is TRBV27, the J gene TRBJ2-7; the match to TRBD2 covers 10 bases. After removal of 3 bases from V and 5 bases from J, the junction contained 4 bases not matched to a gene. CDR3 length: 14 residues. Germline V lookup: CDR1 MNHEY, CDR2 SMNVEV (reference sequence). The CDR3 DNA sequence: TGTGCCAGCAGTTTCCGGCTAGCGGGAGACGAGCAGTACTTC. It encodes CASSFRLAGDEQYF.

This chain connects TRBV7-2 to TRBJ1-1; D perhaps matches TRBD1 (5 bases). The CDR3 has 16 residues. V was clipped by 3 bases and J by 1 base, with 15 bases between them. The germline CDR1 and CDR2 sequences are SGHTA and FQGNSA. The CDR3 nucleotides are TGTGCCAGCAGCTTGATAGGCGGGACCCCGAACACTGAAGCTTTCTTT. Translating it yields CASSLIGGTPNTEAFF.

V gene TRBV9 combines with J gene TRBJ2-3, with TRBD2 as a possible D gene (6 bases). CDR3 length: 15 amino acids. Germline CDR1 is SGDLS and CDR2 is YYNGEE. Trimming pared 3 bases from V and 2 bases from J, leaving 13 bases between. The CDR3 DNA is TGTGCCAGCAGCGCCTGGGACTTAGACACAGATACGCAGTATTTT. Amino acid sequence: CASSAWDLDTDTQYF.

J is TRBJ1-1 and V is TRBV28, with a weak D call TRBD1 (5 bases). Trimming cost V 6 bases and J 0 bases, with 11 bases left between them. CDR1 MDHEN and CDR2 SYDVKM come from the germline V gene. This CDR3 is 14 amino acids long. The CDR3 DNA reads as TGTGCCAGCAGGGGGGGACGGATGAACACTGAAGCTTTCTTT. Translated: CASRGGRMNTEAFF.

The chain links TRBV7-8 to TRBJ1-2; the match to TRBD1 covers 11 bases. Germline values: CDR1 SGHVS, CDR2 FQNEAQ. V trimming: 5 bases; J trimming: 4 bases; junction bases outside the gene matches: 3. This CDR3 is 14 amino acids long. The CDR3 sequence: CASSTGTGGYGYTF. CDR3 coding DNA: TGTGCCAGCAGCACAGGGACAGGGGGCTATGGCTACACCTTC.

V gene TRBV7-2 combines with J gene TRBJ1-2; 10 positions match TRBD1. This CDR3 contains 15 residues. J gave up 4 bases and V 3 bases, and 5 bases lay outside the gene matches. In germline, CDR1 is SGHTA, CDR2 FQGNSA. In nucleotides, the CDR3 is TGTGCCAGCAGCTTGAGGACAGGGGGTATCTATGGCTACACCTTC. Translating it yields CASSLRTGGIYGYTF.

The V gene is TRBV5-4, the J gene TRBJ2-7, with D uncertain. The CDR3 covers 11 residues. Germline V gene data show CDR1 as SGHNT and CDR2 as YYREEE (reference sequence). V was trimmed by 0 bases and J by 11 bases, leaving 9 bases between them. This CDR3 reads CASSLGVAEYF. The CDR3, as DNA: TGTGCCAGCAGCTTGGGGGTGGCGGAGTACTTC.

The gene calls are TRBV30 and TRBJ1-1, with D hard to call. CDR3 length: 13 amino acids. Germline CDR1 reads GTSNPN; CDR2 reads SVGIG (reference sequence). Trimming shortened V by 2 bases and J by 1 base, and 8 bases separated the two germline ends. This chain's CDR3 is CAWSLYSNTEAFF. CDR3 DNA: TGTGCCTGGAGTTTGTACTCGAACACTGAAGCTTTCTTT.

The chain has TRBV5-1 and TRBJ2-1; the D gene is possibly TRBD2 (6 bases). This CDR3 comprises 16 residues. The germline V gene has CDR1 SGHRS and CDR2 YFSETQ. With 0 bases removed from V and 1 base from J, the gap between germline ends came to 11 bases. The CDR3: CASSLALAGSYNEQFF. The CDR3 DNA reads TGCGCCAGCAGCTTGGCTCTGGCGGGATCCTACAATGAGCAGTTCTTC. The full variable domain, rest sourced from reference TRBV5-1 and TRBJ2-1, is KAGVTQTPRYLIKTRGQQVTLSCSPISGHRSVSWYQQTPGQGLQFLFEYFSETQRNKGNFPGRFSGRQFSNSRSEMNVSTLELGDSALYLCASSLALAGSYNEQFFGPGTRLTVL.

This clone is a singleton in its sample. The chain employs TRBV28 and TRBJ2-5, with D perhaps matching TRBD1 (8 bases). The germline gives CDR1 MDHEN, CDR2 SYDVKM. The CDR3 has 15 residues. With 6 bases removed from V and 2 bases from J, the gap between germline ends came to 16 bases. The DNA of the CDR3 is TGTGCCAGCAGCGTCGGGGGGACAGGACAAGAGACCCAGTACTTC. This translates into CASSVGGTGQETQYF.

The chain is built from TRBV7-8 and TRBJ2-7; weak D call: TRBD2 (7 bases). Between the trimmed V and J ends, which lost 5 bases and 2 bases, there was a span of 19 bases. Germline CDR1 SGHVS, CDR2 FQNEAQ. The CDR3 extends over 16 amino acids. The CDR3 protein is CASSPRGGAGAYEQYF. In DNA, the CDR3 is TGTGCCAGCAGCCCCCGAGGGGGGGCGGGCGCCTACGAGCAGTACTTC.